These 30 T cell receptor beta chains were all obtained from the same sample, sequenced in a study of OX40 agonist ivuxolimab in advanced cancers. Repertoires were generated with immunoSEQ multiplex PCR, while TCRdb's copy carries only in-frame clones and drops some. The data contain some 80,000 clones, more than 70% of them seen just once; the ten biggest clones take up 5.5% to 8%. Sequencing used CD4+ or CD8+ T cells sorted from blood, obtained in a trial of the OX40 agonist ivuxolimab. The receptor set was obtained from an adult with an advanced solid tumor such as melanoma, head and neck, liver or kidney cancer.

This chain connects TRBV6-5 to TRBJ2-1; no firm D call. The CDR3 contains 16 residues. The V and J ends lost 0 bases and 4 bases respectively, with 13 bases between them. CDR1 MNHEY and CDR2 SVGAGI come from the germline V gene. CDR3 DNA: TGTGCCAGCAGTTACTCGACCCAGCCCTTTTACAATGAGCAGTTCTTC. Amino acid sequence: CASSYSTQPFYNEQFF.

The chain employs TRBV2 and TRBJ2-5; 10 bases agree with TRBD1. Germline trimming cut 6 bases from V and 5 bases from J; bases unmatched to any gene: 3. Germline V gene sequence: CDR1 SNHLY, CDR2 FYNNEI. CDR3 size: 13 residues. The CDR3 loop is CASRTGGWETQYF. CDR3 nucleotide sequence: TGTGCCAGCAGGACAGGGGGCTGGGAGACCCAGTACTTC.

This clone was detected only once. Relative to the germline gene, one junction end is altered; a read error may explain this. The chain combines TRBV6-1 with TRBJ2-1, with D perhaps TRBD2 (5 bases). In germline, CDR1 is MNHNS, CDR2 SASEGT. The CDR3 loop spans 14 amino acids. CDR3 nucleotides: TGTGCCAGCACCAACCGAGGGATCTACGATGAGCAGTTCTTC. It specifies CASTNRGIYDEQFF.

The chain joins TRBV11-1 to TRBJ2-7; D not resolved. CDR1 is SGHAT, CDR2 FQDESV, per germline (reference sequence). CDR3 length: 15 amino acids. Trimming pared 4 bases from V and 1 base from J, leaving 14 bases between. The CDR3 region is CASSSNVGPSYEQYF. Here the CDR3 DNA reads TGTGCCAGCAGCTCGAATGTCGGGCCTTCCTACGAGCAGTACTTC.

CDR3 protein: CASSPFAGIGETQYF. Here the CDR3 DNA reads TGTGCCAGCAGCCCCTTTGCAGGGATCGGGGAGACCCAGTACTTC. J is TRBJ2-5 and V is TRBV7-8; a weak D match, TRBD1 (5 bases). Germline CDR1 reads SGHVS; CDR2 reads FQNEAQ. This CDR3 contains 15 residues. Trimming cost V 5 bases and J 5 bases, with 18 bases left between them.

The CDR3 loop reads CATTLMTGVGGYTF. Here the CDR3 DNA reads TGTGCCACCACGTTAATGACAGGGGTCGGAGGCTACACCTTC. This chain uses TRBV19 with TRBJ1-2; 8 bases agree with TRBD1. The CDR3 consists of 14 residues. V shed 10 bases, J shed 8 bases, and the junction held 15 bases outside the gene matches. From germline, CDR1 is LNHDA and CDR2 SQIVND (reference sequence).

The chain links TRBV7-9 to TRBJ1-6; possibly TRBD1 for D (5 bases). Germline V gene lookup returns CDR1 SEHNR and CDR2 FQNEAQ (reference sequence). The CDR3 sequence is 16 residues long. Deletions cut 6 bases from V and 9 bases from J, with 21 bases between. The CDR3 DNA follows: TGTGCCAGCAGTCCCGCATTACACGGGGGGTTTTCACCCCTCCACTTT. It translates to CASSPALHGGFSPLHF.

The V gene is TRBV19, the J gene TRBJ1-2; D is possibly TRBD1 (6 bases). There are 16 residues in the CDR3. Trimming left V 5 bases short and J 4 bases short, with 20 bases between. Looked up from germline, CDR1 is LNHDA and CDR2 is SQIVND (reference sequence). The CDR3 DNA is TGTGCCAGTAGTGAGAGTGGGGGGGCTAACTTCTATGGCTACACCTTC. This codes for CASSESGGANFYGYTF. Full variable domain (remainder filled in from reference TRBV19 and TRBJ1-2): DGGITQSPKYLFRKEGQNVTLSCEQNLNHDAMYWYRQDPGQGLRLIYYSQIVNDFQKGDIAEGYSVSREKKESFPLTVTSAQKNPTAFYLCASSESGGANFYGYTFGSGTRLTVV.

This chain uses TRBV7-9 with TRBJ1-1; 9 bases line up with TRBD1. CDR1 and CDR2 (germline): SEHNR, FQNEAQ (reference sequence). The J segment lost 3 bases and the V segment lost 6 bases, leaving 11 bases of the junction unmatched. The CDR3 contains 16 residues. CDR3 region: CASSLGRDREDTEAFF. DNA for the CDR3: TGTGCCAGCAGTCTAGGCCGGGACAGGGAAGACACTGAAGCTTTCTTT.

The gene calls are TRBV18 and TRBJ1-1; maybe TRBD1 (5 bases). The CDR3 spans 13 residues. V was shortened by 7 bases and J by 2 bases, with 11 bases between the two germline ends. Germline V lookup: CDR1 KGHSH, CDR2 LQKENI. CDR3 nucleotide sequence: TGTGCCAGCTTGCGGGACCTAAACACTGAAGCTTTCTTT. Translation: CASLRDLNTEAFF.

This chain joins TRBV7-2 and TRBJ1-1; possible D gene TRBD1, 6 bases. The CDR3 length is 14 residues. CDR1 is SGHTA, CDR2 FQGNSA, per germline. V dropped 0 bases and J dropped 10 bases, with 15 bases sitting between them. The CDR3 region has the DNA TGTGCCAGCAGCTTAGCGATCTCAGGGGAGGGAGCTTTCTTT. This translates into CASSLAISGEGAFF.

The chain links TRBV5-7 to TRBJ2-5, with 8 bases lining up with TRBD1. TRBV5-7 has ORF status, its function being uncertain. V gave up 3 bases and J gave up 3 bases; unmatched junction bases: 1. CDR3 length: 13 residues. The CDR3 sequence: CASSWTGKETQYF. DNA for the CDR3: TGTGCCAGCAGCTGGACAGGGAAAGAGACCCAGTACTTC.

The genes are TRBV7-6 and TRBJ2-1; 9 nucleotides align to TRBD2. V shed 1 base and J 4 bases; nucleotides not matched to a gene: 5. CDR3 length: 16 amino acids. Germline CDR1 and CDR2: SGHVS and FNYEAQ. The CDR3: CASSLGARGGYNEQFF. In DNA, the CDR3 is TGTGCCAGCAGCTTAGGGGCGCGGGGGGGATACAATGAGCAGTTCTTC. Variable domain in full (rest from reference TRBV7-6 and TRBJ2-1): GAGVSQSPRYKVTKRGQDVALRCDPISGHVSLYWYRQALGQGPEFLTYFNYEAQQDKSGLPNDRFSAERPEGSISTLTIQRTEQRDSAMYRCASSLGARGGYNEQFFGPGTRLTVL.

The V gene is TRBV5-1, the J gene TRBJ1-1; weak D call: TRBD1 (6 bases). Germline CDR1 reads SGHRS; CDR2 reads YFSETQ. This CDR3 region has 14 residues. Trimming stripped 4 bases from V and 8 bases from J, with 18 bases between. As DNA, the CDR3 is TGCGCCAGCAGCCCATACGTCGGGGGCGGGGAAGCTTTCTTT. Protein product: CASSPYVGGGEAFF.

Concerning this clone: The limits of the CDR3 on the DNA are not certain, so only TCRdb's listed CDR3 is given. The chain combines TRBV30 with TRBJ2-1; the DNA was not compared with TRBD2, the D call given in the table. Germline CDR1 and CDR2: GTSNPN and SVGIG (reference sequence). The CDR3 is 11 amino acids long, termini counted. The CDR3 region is CAWSVGGGNFF.

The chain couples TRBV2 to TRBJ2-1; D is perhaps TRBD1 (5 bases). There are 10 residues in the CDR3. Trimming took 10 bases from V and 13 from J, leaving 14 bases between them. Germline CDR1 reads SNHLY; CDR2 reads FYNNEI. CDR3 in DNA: TGTGCCATTCAGGGTACCATACAGTTCTTC. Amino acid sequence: CAIQGTIQFF.

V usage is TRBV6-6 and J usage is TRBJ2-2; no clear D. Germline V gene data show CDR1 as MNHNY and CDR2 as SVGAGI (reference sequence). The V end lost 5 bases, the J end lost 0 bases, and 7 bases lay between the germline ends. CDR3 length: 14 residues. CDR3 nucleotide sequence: TGTGCCAGCAGTGTGTCTCCGAACACCGGGGAGCTGTTTTTT. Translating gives CASSVSPNTGELFF.

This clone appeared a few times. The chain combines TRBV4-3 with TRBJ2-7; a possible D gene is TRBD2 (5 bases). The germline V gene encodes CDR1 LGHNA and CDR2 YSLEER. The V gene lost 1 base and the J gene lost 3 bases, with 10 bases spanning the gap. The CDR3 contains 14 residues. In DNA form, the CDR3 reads TGCGCCAGCAGCCAAGGGAGGCAAATCTACGAGCAGTACTTC. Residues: CASSQGRQIYEQYF.

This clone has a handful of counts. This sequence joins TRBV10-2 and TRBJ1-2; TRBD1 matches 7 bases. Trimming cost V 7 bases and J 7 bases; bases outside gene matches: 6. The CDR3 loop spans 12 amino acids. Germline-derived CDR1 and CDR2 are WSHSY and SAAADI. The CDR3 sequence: CASMTGRVGYTF. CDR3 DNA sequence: TGCGCCAGCATGACAGGGAGGGTTGGCTACACCTTC.

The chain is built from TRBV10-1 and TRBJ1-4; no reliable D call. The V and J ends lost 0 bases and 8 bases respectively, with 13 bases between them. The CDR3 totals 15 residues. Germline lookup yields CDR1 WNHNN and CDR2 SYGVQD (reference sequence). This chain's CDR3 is CASSESNGHGEKLFF. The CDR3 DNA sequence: TGCGCCAGCAGTGAGTCGAACGGCCACGGGGAAAAACTGTTTTTT.

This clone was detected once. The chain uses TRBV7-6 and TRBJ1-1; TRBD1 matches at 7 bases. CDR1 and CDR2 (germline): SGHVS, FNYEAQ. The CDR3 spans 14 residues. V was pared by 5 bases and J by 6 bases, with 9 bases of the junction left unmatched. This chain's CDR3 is CASSTRQGDAEAFF. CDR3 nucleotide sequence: TGTGCCAGCAGCACCAGACAGGGTGACGCTGAAGCTTTCTTT.

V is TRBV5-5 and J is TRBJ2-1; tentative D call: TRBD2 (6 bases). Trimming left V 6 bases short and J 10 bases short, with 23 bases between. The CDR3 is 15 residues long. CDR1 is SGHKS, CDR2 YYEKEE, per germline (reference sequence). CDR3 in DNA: TGTGCCAGCAACTCCCCCGGGGGTAGCGGCAAAGAGCAGTTCTTC. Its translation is CASNSPGGSGKEQFF.

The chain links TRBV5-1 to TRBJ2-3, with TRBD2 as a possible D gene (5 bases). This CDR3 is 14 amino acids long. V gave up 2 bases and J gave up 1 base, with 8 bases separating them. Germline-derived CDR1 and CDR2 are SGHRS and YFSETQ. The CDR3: CASSFAGGTDTQYF. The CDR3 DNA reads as TGCGCCAGCAGCTTCGCGGGTGGCACAGATACGCAGTATTTT. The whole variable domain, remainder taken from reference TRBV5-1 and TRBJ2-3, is KAGVTQTPRYLIKTRGQQVTLSCSPISGHRSVSWYQQTPGQGLQFLFEYFSETQRNKGNFPGRFSGRQFSNSRSEMNVSTLELGDSALYLCASSFAGGTDTQYFGPGTRLTVL.

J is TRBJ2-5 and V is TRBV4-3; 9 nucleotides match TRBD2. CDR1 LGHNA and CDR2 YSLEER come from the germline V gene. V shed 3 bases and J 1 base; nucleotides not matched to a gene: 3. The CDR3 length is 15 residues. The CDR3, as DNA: TGCGCCAGCAGCCATCGACTAGCGGTCCAAGAGACCCAGTACTTC. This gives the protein CASSHRLAVQETQYF.

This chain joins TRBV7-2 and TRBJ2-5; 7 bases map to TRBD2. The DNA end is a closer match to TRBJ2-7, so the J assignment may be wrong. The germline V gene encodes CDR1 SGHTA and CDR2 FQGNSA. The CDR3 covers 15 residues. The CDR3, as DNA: TGTGCCAGCAGCTCGCGGGGGTTCCCTTCCTACGAGCAGTACTTC. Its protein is CASSSRGFPSYEQYF.

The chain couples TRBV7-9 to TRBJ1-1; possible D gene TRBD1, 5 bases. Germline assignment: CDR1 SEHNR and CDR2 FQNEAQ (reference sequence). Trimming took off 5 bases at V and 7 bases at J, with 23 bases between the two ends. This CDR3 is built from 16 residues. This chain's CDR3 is CASSPEWGVVYGEAFF. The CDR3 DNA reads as TGTGCCAGCAGCCCGGAATGGGGGGTCGTCTATGGTGAAGCTTTCTTT.

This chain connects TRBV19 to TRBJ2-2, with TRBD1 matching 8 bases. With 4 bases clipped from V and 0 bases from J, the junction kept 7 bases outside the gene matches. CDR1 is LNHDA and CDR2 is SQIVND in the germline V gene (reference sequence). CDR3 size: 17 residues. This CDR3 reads CASSTARDRSNTGELFF. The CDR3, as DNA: TGTGCCAGTAGTACCGCCAGGGACAGGTCGAACACCGGGGAGCTGTTTTTT.

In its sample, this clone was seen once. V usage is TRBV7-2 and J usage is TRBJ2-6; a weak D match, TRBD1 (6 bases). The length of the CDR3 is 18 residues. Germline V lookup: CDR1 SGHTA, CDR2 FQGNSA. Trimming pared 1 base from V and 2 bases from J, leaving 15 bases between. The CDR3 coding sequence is TGTGCCAGCAGCTTAGGGCGTAACAGGGCGGCTGGGGCCAACGTCCTGACTTTC. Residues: CASSLGRNRAAGANVLTF.

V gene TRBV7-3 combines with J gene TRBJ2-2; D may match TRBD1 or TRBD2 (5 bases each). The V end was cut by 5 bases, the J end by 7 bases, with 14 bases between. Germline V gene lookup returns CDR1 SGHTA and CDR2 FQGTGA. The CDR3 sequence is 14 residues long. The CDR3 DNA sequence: TGTGCCAGCAGCCGGGACCGGGTTGGCGGGGAGCTGTTTTTT. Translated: CASSRDRVGGELFF.

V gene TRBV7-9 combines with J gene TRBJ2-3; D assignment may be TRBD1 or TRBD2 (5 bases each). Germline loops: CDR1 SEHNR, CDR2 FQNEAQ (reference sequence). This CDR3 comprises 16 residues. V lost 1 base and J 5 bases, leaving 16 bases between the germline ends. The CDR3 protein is CASSLGQGLGGDTQYF. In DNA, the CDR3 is TGTGCCAGCAGCTTAGGGCAGGGCCTAGGAGGAGATACGCAGTATTTT.